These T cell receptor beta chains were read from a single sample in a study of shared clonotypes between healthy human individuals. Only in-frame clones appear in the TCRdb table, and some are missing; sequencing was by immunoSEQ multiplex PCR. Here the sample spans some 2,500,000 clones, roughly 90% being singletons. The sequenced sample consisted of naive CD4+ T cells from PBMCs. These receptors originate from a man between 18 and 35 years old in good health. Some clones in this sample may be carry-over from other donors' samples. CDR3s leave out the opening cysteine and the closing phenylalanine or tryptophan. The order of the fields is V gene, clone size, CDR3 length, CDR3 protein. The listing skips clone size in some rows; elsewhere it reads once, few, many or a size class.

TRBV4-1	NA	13	ASSQPGQGLYGYT
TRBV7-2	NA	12	ASSLVPGYNEQF
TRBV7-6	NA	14	ASSSGLAGEGETQY
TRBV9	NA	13	ASSVEFIGTDTQY
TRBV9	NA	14	ASSADGRTGQETQY
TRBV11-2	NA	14	ASSPRLAVLTDTQY
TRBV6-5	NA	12	ASSYRRAGGIQY
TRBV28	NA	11	ASTRGNRDEQY
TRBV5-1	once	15	ASSTPDRGAGTDTQY
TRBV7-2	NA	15	ASSPRSGTVNTGELF
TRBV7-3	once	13	ASSRQGAPIYEQY
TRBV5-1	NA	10	ASAQLPDGYT
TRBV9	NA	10	ASSVFLGELF
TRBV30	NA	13	AWSWLAGERETQY
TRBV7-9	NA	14	ASSAQWDRVLETQY